Following are 30 T cell receptor beta chains from one sample sequenced in a study of T cells in women clearing cervical HPV infection. Libraries were prepared by immunoSEQ multiplex PCR; TCRdb keeps only in-frame clonotypes and omits some of them. Found here are tens of thousands of clones; the top ten clones hold approximately 7%. Sequencing was carried out using blood buffy coat. These receptors were taken from a woman between 18 and 70 years old with a cervical HPV16 infection that either progressed to CIN3+ or cleared (not recorded which).

Comment on this clone: The read terminates 3 residues ahead of where the CDR3 ends, so the germline J gene completes it. The chain recombines TRBV5-1 with TRBJ2-5; maybe TRBD1 (6 bases). CDR3 length: 14 amino acids. With 2 bases removed from V and 1 base from J, the gap between germline ends came to 9 bases. The germline gives CDR1 SGHRS, CDR2 YFSETQ. CDR3 loop: CASSFGQSQETQYF. The part of the CDR3 DNA that was read is TGCGCCAGCAGCTTCGGACAGAGCCAAGAGACC.

For this clone: The read terminates 3 residues before the CDR3 end, so the remaining end is supplied by the germline J gene. V usage is TRBV19 and J usage is TRBJ1-6; 7 positions match TRBD1. The CDR3 totals 14 residues. The J segment lost 6 bases and the V segment lost 6 bases, leaving 5 bases of the junction unmatched. Germline V gene sequence: CDR1 LNHDA, CDR2 SQIVND (reference sequence). The CDR3 bases that were read are TGTGCCAGTAGGCAGGGGGTCGGTAATTCACCC. Protein sequence: CASRQGVGNSP. The complete CDR3 sequence is CASRQGVGNSPLHF.

As for this clone: The read halts 3 residues ahead of the CDR3 end, with the missing end drawn from the germline J gene. The genes are TRBV4-1 and TRBJ2-4; D might be TRBD1 (6 bases). This CDR3 contains 13 residues. V was clipped by 5 bases and J by 9 bases, with 14 bases between them. In germline, CDR1 is MGHRA, CDR2 YSYEKL. Here the CDR3 reads CASSTRDIGIQYF. CDR3 DNA, as far as it was read: TGCGCCAGCAGCACCCGGGACATTGGCATT.

Comment on this clone: Read coverage stops 3 residues before the CDR3 terminus; the germline J gene supplies the remainder. The chain has TRBV10-1 and TRBJ2-2; a weak D match, TRBD2 (6 bases). The V end lost 4 bases, the J end lost 0 bases, and 6 bases lay between the germline ends. The CDR3 is made up of 14 amino acids. CDR1 is WNHNN, CDR2 SYGVQD, per germline (reference sequence). CDR3 residues: CASSGGANTGELFF. The DNA read from the CDR3 is TGCGCCAGCAGTGGGGGGGCGAACACCGGGGAG.

About this clone: The read comes to an end 3 residues before the CDR3 does, leaving the germline J gene to fill in the end. This chain connects TRBV19 to TRBJ2-1; 8 bases agree with TRBD2. Germline loops: CDR1 LNHDA, CDR2 SQIVND (reference sequence). The CDR3 length is 17 residues. V trimming: 7 bases; J trimming: 9 bases; junction bases outside the gene matches: 20. CDR3 sequence: CASKSSTGTRTRGEQFF. The CDR3 bases that were read are TGTGCCAGTAAGTCGTCGACCGGGACTAGAACCCGGGGTGAG.

Note on this clone: The CDR3 end falls 3 residues outside the read, so it is completed with the germline J gene. The V call is TRBV19, the J call TRBJ2-5, with 13 bases identical to TRBD2. Germline V lookup: CDR1 LNHDA, CDR2 SQIVND (reference sequence). This CDR3 is 16 amino acids long. The V and J ends lost 1 base and 5 bases, in that order; junction bases with no gene match: 4. CDR3 region: CASSIGGLAGSETQYF. The sequenced CDR3 bases are TGTGCCAGTAGTATAGGGGGACTAGCGGGAAGTGAGACC.

The CDR3 DNA, read in part, is TGTGCCAGCACCGACGGGGGTACCACTGAA. This sequence encodes CASTDGGTTE. The full CDR3 is CASTDGGTTEAFF. This rearrangement joins TRBV6-2 or TRBV6-3 to TRBJ1-1; possibly TRBD1 for D (5 bases). The read gets to within 3 residues of the CDR3 end, and the germline J gene fills in the rest. Germline V gene data show CDR1 as MNHEY and CDR2 as SVGEGT. This CDR3 has 13 residues. Between the trimmed V and J ends, which lost 7 bases and 4 bases, there was a span of 13 bases.

With respect to this clone: The read comes to an end 3 residues before the CDR3 does, leaving the germline J gene to fill in the end. The chain has TRBV20-1 and TRBJ1-4; D uncertain. The CDR3 spans 13 residues. The V and J ends lost 1 base and 5 bases respectively, with 8 bases between them. The V gene's germline CDR1 is DFQATT and CDR2 SNEGSKA (reference sequence). The CDR3 is CSARGAANEKLFF. The DNA read from the CDR3 is TGCAGTGCTAGAGGGGCAGCAAATGAAAAA.

For this clone: The read is 3 residues too short to cover the CDR3 end, so that end is filled in from the germline J gene. This chain connects TRBV11-2 to TRBJ2-1; either TRBD1 or TRBD2 may fit D (5 bases each). The CDR3 extends over 14 amino acids. From germline, CDR1 is SGHAT and CDR2 FQNNGV. Trimming removed 6 bases from V and 6 bases from J, with 15 bases in between. CDR3 protein: CASRRLEGPNEQFF. CDR3 DNA (partial): TGTGCCAGCAGGCGTCTAGAGGGGCCCAATGAG.

The CDR3 bases that were read are TGTGCCAGCAGCTCACAGGGTAACACTGAA. This sequence encodes CASSSQGNTE. The whole CDR3 region reads CASSSQGNTEAFF. V usage is TRBV7-3 and J usage is TRBJ1-1; tentative D call: TRBD1 (6 bases). With the read ending 3 residues before the CDR3 end, the germline J gene is used to fill in that end. V lost 4 bases and J 2 bases, leaving 8 bases between the germline ends. The CDR3 extends over 13 amino acids. CDR1 and CDR2 (germline): SGHTA, FQGTGA.

CDR3 protein: CASSPGAVIGYTF. The sequenced CDR3 bases are TGTGCCAGCTCACCAGGGGCTGTGATAGGC. The chain joins TRBV18 to TRBJ1-2; a possible D gene is TRBD1 (5 bases). The DNA ends 3 residues before the CDR3 does, and the rest of the CDR3 is filled in from the germline J gene. The CDR3 has 13 residues. Germline V lookup: CDR1 KGHSH, CDR2 LQKENI.

A remark on this clone: The junction shows a germline mismatch at one end, possibly a read error. The read is 3 residues too short to cover the CDR3 end, so that end is filled in from the germline J gene. This chain joins TRBV4-2 and TRBJ2-3; possibly TRBD1 for D (5 bases). Germline assignment: CDR1 LGHNA and CDR2 YNFKEQ. The CDR3 consists of 15 residues. CDR3 region: CASSQDPIGAETQYF. The CDR3 bases that were read are TGCGCCAGCAGCCAAGATCCAATAGGGGCAGAGACG.

Note on this clone: The CDR3 is cut off 3 residues early in the read; its end comes from the germline J gene. The chain combines TRBV6-4 with TRBJ2-7; D is unclear. The CDR3 is 15 amino acids. Trimming shortened V by 0 bases and J by 6 bases, and 15 bases separated the two germline ends. Germline-derived CDR1 and CDR2 are MRHNA and SNTAGT. The sequenced part of the CDR3 DNA is TGTGCCAGCAGTGACTCGATTTCGGGTCGACGCGAG. The encoded protein is CASSDSISGRRE. In full, the CDR3 reads CASSDSISGRREQYF.

With regard to this clone: The CDR3 extends 3 residues past the end of the read, so its final part is completed from the germline J gene. V and J are TRBV7-2 and TRBJ2-1, with TRBD1 as a possible D gene (5 bases). Trimming pared 1 base from V and 7 bases from J, leaving 11 bases between. The germline V gene has CDR1 SGHTA and CDR2 FQGNSA. The length of the CDR3 is 14 residues. The CDR3 loop is CASSLEGPLNEQFF. The DNA read from the CDR3 is TGTGCCAGCAGCTTAGAGGGGCCGCTAAATGAG.

Of note for this clone: The read stops 3 residues short of the end of the CDR3; the missing end is completed from the germline J gene. The rearrangement uses TRBV20-1 and TRBJ1-2; the D is unclear. The germline V and J ends were trimmed by 3 bases and 3 bases, with 8 bases remaining between them. The CDR3 covers 12 residues. Germline V CDR1 and CDR2: DFQATT, SNEGSKA (reference sequence). Here the CDR3 reads CSARSSDYGYTF. Incomplete CDR3 DNA: TGCAGTGCTAGGTCGTCGGACTATGGC.

A remark on this clone: The read ends 3 residues early relative to the CDR3; the germline J gene fills the gap. This sequence joins TRBV19 and TRBJ1-2; 10 bases align to TRBD1. The CDR3 extends over 16 amino acids. The germline V gene encodes CDR1 LNHDA and CDR2 SQIVND (reference sequence). The part of the CDR3 DNA that was read is TGTGCCAGTAGTGGACAGACAGGGGGCAGGGGTAATGAC. The encoded protein is CASSGQTGGRGND. The whole CDR3 is CASSGQTGGRGNDYTF.

Concerning this clone itself: The read gets to within 3 residues of the CDR3 end, and the germline J gene fills in the rest. The V call is TRBV6-2 or TRBV6-3, the J call TRBJ2-3; 11 nucleotides match TRBD1. The CDR3 contains 16 residues. Germline V CDR1 and CDR2: MNHEY, SVGEGT. CDR3 DNA, as far as it was read: TGTGCCAGCAGTTACCATCCGGGACAGGGGGGTCAGCCG. Amino acid sequence: CASSYHPGQGGQP. Given in full, the CDR3 is CASSYHPGQGGQPQYF.

Worth noting for this clone: One end of the junction does not line up with germline, which may come from a read error. From the germline J gene comes the end of the CDR3, since the read stops 3 residues before it. This chain joins TRBV7-7 and TRBJ2-2; 7 bases line up with TRBD2. Germline values: CDR1 SSHAT, CDR2 FNYEAQ (reference sequence). There are 14 residues in the CDR3. Partial CDR3 DNA: TGTGCTAGCAGCTTGGGTCAGGGAGGGGAAAAG. It yields the protein CASSLGQGGEK. The entire CDR3 reads CASSLGQGGEKLFF.

Details on this clone: Sequencing ends 3 residues short of the CDR3 end; the germline J gene provides the rest. This chain connects TRBV6-2 or TRBV6-3 to TRBJ1-1; D gene ambiguous. The V end was cut by 2 bases, the J end by 4 bases, with 5 bases between. Germline CDR1 is MNHEY and CDR2 is SVGEGT. This CDR3 comprises 12 residues. This CDR3 reads CASSYRATEAFF. CDR3 DNA, as far as it was read: TGTGCCAGCAGTTACAGGGCCACTGAA.

A remark on this clone: The read ends 3 residues before the CDR3 terminus; that terminus is restored from the germline J gene. The chain couples TRBV20-1 to TRBJ2-3; no definite D call. Germline-derived CDR1 and CDR2 are DFQATT and SNEGSKA (reference sequence). CDR3 length: 13 amino acids. V shed 5 bases and J shed 3 bases, with 12 bases lying between them. The sequenced CDR3 bases are TGCAGTGCTGACACAGAGCAGACAGATACG. Translation: CSADTEQTDT. The whole CDR3 reads CSADTEQTDTQYF.

Worth noting for this clone: The read stops 3 residues short of the end of the CDR3; the missing end is completed from the germline J gene. The chain couples TRBV7-6 to TRBJ1-2, with a possible D match to TRBD1 (5 bases). Per germline, CDR1 SGHVS and CDR2 FNYEAQ. The CDR3 is made up of 16 amino acids. The CDR3 DNA, read in part, is TGTGCCAGCAGCTTAGGACCCAGCGGGAGGGGCGATACC. Translated, it gives CASSLGPSGRGDT. The whole CDR3 protein is CASSLGPSGRGDTYTF.

Remarks on this clone: The read terminates 3 residues ahead of where the CDR3 ends, so the germline J gene completes it. This chain connects TRBV7-9 to TRBJ1-1; perhaps TRBD1 as D (5 bases). The CDR3 is 15 amino acids. CDR1 and CDR2 (germline): SEHNR, FQNEAQ (reference sequence). V was trimmed by 1 base and J by 1 base, leaving 10 bases between them. CDR3 loop: CASSLVAGKNTEAFF. The CDR3 DNA, read in part, is TGTGCCAGCAGCTTAGTTGCAGGGAAGAACACTGAA.

About this clone: One junction end disagrees with the germline gene, perhaps due to a read error. Read coverage stops 3 residues before the CDR3 terminus; the germline J gene supplies the remainder. The V gene is TRBV4-2, the J gene TRBJ2-5; perhaps TRBD1 as D (8 bases). The CDR3 extends over 13 amino acids. Germline V CDR1 and CDR2: LGHNA, YNFKEQ. The sequenced part of the CDR3 DNA is TGCGCCAGCAGCGGGACAGGCAGAGAGACC. Its translation is CASSGTGRET. The CDR3 in its entirety is CASSGTGRETQYF.

As concerns this clone: The read falls 3 residues short of the CDR3 end, and the missing part is taken from the germline J gene. The J gene is TRBJ2-3, the V gene TRBV12-3 or TRBV12-4; 9 bases line up with TRBD1. J was trimmed by 6 bases and V by 5 bases; bases with no gene match: 6. The CDR3 length is 14 residues. Partial CDR3 DNA: TGTGCCAGCAGTCCCGGACAGGGGATGGATACG. Amino acids: CASSPGQGMDT. The CDR3 as a whole reads CASSPGQGMDTQYF.

Points on this clone: The CDR3 extends 3 residues past the end of the read, so its final part is completed from the germline J gene. This chain joins TRBV5-4 and TRBJ2-1; TRBD2 agrees at 7 bases. The CDR3 runs 14 residues. V dropped 0 bases and J dropped 6; count of bases not matched to a gene: 3. Looked up from germline, CDR1 is SGHNT and CDR2 is YYREEE (reference sequence). The DNA read from the CDR3 is TGTGCCAGCAGCTTGGCACTAGCGCCCAATGAG. Protein product: CASSLALAPNE. The whole CDR3 sequence reads CASSLALAPNEQFF. The full variable domain, completed using reference TRBV5-4 and TRBJ2-1, is ETGVTQSPTHLIKTRGQQVTLRCSSQSGHNTVSWYQQALGQGPQFIFQYYREEENGRGNFPPRFSGLQFPNYSSELNVNALELDDSALYLCASSLALAPNEQFFGPGTRLTVL.

In regard to this clone: The DNA ends 3 residues before the CDR3 does, and the rest of the CDR3 is filled in from the germline J gene. The genes are TRBV20-1 and TRBJ1-2; D gene ambiguous. Germline CDR1 is DFQATT and CDR2 is SNEGSKA (reference sequence). The CDR3 is 13 amino acids. V gave up 6 bases and J gave up 2 bases, with 13 bases separating them. This chain's CDR3 is CSAYFQRNYGYTF. The part of the CDR3 DNA that was read is TGCAGTGCATACTTTCAGCGGAACTATGGC.

As concerns this clone: The read terminates 3 residues before the CDR3 end, so the remaining end is supplied by the germline J gene. The chain is built from TRBV7-9 and TRBJ1-1, with D perhaps TRBD1 (5 bases). The CDR3 is 13 amino acids. Germline V gives CDR1 SEHNR, CDR2 FQNEAQ (reference sequence). The CDR3 reads CASTPGNQETAFF. CDR3 DNA (partial): TGTGCCAGCACCCCAGGGAACCAAGAGACA.

As regards this clone: The observed sequence ends 3 residues before the CDR3 terminus, with the missing tail filled in from the germline J gene. The V gene is TRBV12-3 or TRBV12-4, the J gene TRBJ2-1, with 10 bases matching TRBD2. V was pared by 1 base and J by 8 bases, with 2 bases of the junction left unmatched. The CDR3 length is 14 residues. Incomplete CDR3 DNA: TGTGCCAGCAGTTTAGAGCTAGCGGGAGATGAG. Translating gives CASSLELAGDE. The whole CDR3 reads CASSLELAGDEQFF.

Remarks on this clone: The read gets to within 3 residues of the CDR3 end, and the germline J gene fills in the rest. V usage is TRBV18 and J usage is TRBJ1-2; the match to TRBD1 covers 9 bases. Germline lookup yields CDR1 KGHSH and CDR2 LQKENI. The CDR3 totals 14 residues. Incomplete CDR3 DNA: TGTGCCAGCTCACGAACAGGGGGCACAGATACC. Its translation is CASSRTGGTDT. The complete CDR3 protein is CASSRTGGTDTYTF. Full variable domain (missing parts from reference TRBV18 and TRBJ1-2): NAGVMQNPRHLVRRRGQEARLRCSPMKGHSHVYWYRQLPEEGLKFMVYLQKENIIDESGMPKERFSAEFPKEGPSILRIQQVVRGDSAAYFCASSRTGGTDTYTFGSGTRLTVV.

Note on this clone: The read is 3 residues too short to cover the CDR3 end, so that end is filled in from the germline J gene. The chain joins TRBV20-1 to TRBJ1-5, with D perhaps TRBD1 (6 bases). The ends were cut back, 5 bases at V and 7 bases at J, with 12 bases in the middle. The germline V gene encodes CDR1 DFQATT and CDR2 SNEGSKA (reference sequence). The CDR3 spans 12 residues. The CDR3 protein is CSARRGGQPQHF. The CDR3 bases that were read are TGCAGTGCTCGGAGAGGGGGACAGCCC.